The 14 T cell receptor beta chains below were found in one sample sequenced in a study of vaccination and CD4 T cells after COVID-19. The antigens for these receptors are not known. Once obtained from cultured CD4+ T cells, the DNA was sequenced using the Oncomine TCR Beta short-read assay. Each CDR3 protein is one row after TCRdb ran MiXCR on the PCR reads. The profile covers fewer than 20,000 distinct CDR3 sequences, with roughly 56% appearing a single time and 10% to 15% taken by the ten largest. Treatment meaning: approximately 9-day PBMC culture with coronavirus spike peptide pools or control peptides (ViraFEST assay). Sample: CD4+ T cells from blood, cultured in vitro. The receptors come from a human donor who had recovered from COVID-19.

The chain links TRBV19 to TRBJ1-1; 7 bases align to TRBD1. J was trimmed by 4 bases and V by 0 bases; bases with no gene match: 14. Germline assignment: CDR1 LNHDA and CDR2 SQIVND (reference sequence). This CDR3 spans 18 amino acids. The CDR3 here is CASSIDQTGFVGATEAFF. The CDR3 bases are TGTGCCAGTAGTATAGATCAGACAGGGTTTGTAGGGGCCACTGAAGCTTTCTTT.

This clonotype was picked up a small number of times. V gene TRBV20-1 combines with J gene TRBJ1-1; no reliable D call. The V end was cut by 0 bases, the J end by 11 bases, with 13 bases between. This CDR3 comprises 12 residues. Germline V gene lookup returns CDR1 DFQATT and CDR2 SNEGSKA (reference sequence). CDR3 DNA: TGCAGTGCTAGAGAGGGGTCTCTTCGGGCTTTCTTT. This codes for CSAREGSLRAFF.

This clonotype turned up a few times. The CDR3 spells CAISEGRQGSYGYTF. CDR3 bases: TGTGCCATCAGTGAGGGGCGTCAAGGCTCCTATGGCTACACCTTC. V gene TRBV10-3 combines with J gene TRBJ1-2; D remains unclear. Germline loops: CDR1 ENHRY, CDR2 SYGVKD. This CDR3 spans 15 amino acids. Trimming stripped 2 bases from V and 4 bases from J, with 14 bases between.

This clonotype was seen a handful of times. This chain connects TRBV6-1 to TRBJ2-2; 11 bases align to TRBD2. With 5 bases clipped from V and 1 base from J, the junction kept 3 bases outside the gene matches. Germline lookup yields CDR1 MNHNS and CDR2 SASEGT. This CDR3 spans 16 amino acids. In DNA, the CDR3 is TGTGCCAGCAGTCGACTAGCGGGGAGGAACACCGGGGAGCTGTTTTTT. Translating it yields CASSRLAGRNTGELFF.

This rearrangement joins TRBV9 to TRBJ1-2; possibly TRBD1 for D (6 bases). Germline CDR1 and CDR2: SGDLS and YYNGEE. The CDR3 is 14 residues long. V lost 0 bases and J lost 0, with 6 bases in between. The CDR3 DNA reads as TGTGCCAGCAGCGTAGACAGGGCTAACTATGGCTACACCTTC. Its translation is CASSVDRANYGYTF.

This clonotype was picked up a small number of times. The chain has TRBV20-1 and TRBJ2-3, with 14 positions matching TRBD2. Germline lookup yields CDR1 DFQATT and CDR2 SNEGSKA (reference sequence). This CDR3 is built from 14 residues. J gave up 8 bases and V 6 bases, and 7 bases lay outside the gene matches. The CDR3 region has the DNA TGCAGTGCGCCTCGACTAGCGGGGGGGATTACGCAGTATTTT. Protein sequence: CSAPRLAGGITQYF.

The rearrangement uses TRBV7-8 and TRBJ1-1, with D uncertain. V was cut by 4 bases and J by 5 bases, with 11 bases left in between. The CDR3 contains 13 residues. CDR1 and CDR2 from the germline V gene are SGHVS and FQNEAQ. CDR3 nucleotide sequence: TGTGCCAGCAGCTCTCCAGGCCGGACTGAAGCTTTCTTT. This sequence encodes CASSSPGRTEAFF.

The genes are TRBV28 and TRBJ1-1; tentatively, D is TRBD1 (5 bases). Trimming took off 7 bases at V and 4 bases at J, with 22 bases between the two ends. CDR1 is MDHEN and CDR2 is SYDVKM in the germline V gene. The CDR3 has 16 residues. The CDR3 sequence is CASNYEPGARSTEAFF. The CDR3 nucleotides read TGTGCCAGCAACTACGAACCCGGGGCCAGGAGCACTGAAGCTTTCTTT.

The chain employs TRBV6-1 and TRBJ2-3; D not certain. The CDR3 sequence is 11 residues long. V dropped 3 bases and J dropped 6 bases, with 4 bases sitting between them. Germline CDR1 and CDR2: MNHNS and SASEGT. CDR3 coding DNA: TGTGCCAGCAGTGACCTGGATACGCAGTATTTT. It yields the protein CASSDLDTQYF.

This sequence joins TRBV20-1 and TRBJ2-1; 10 bases agree with TRBD2. Germline V CDR1 and CDR2: DFQATT, SNEGSKA (reference sequence). This CDR3 is 15 amino acids long. The CDR3 nucleotides are TGCAGCCCTCAACCTTCTAGCGGGGGTTACAATGAGCAGTTCTTC. Protein: CSPQPSSGGYNEQFF.

This clonotype was found a few times. One junction end does not reproduce the germline sequence, and a read error may be involved. The chain joins TRBV2 to TRBJ2-5; 10 positions agree with TRBD1. The germline V gene has CDR1 SNHLY and CDR2 FYNNEI. CDR3 size: 15 residues. Here the CDR3 reads CASSEGDRGGETQYF. CDR3 DNA: TGTGCCAGCAGCGAAGGGGACAGGGGAGGAGAGACCCAGTACTTC. The complete variable domain, with remaining parts taken from reference TRBV2 and TRBJ2-5, reads EPEVTQTPSHQVTQMGQEVILRCVPISNHLYFYWYRQILGQKVEFLVSFYNNEISEKSEIFDDQFSVERPDGSNFTLKIRSTKLEDSAMYFCASSEGDRGGETQYFGPGTRLLVL.

CDR3 in amino acids: CASCSVSGANVLTF. The CDR3 DNA sequence: TGTGCCAGCTGTTCGGTCTCTGGGGCCAACGTCCTGACTTTC. The J gene is TRBJ2-6, the V gene TRBV6-5, with D unclear. Between the trimmed V and J ends, which lost 8 bases and 0 bases, there was a span of 8 bases. This CDR3 is 14 amino acids long. Looked up from germline, CDR1 is MNHEY and CDR2 is SVGAGI.

The J gene is TRBJ2-7, the V gene TRBV2, with TRBD2 matching over 7 bases. V lost 7 bases, J lost 3 bases, and 9 bases stayed unmatched. Germline-derived CDR1 and CDR2 are SNHLY and FYNNEI. CDR3 length: 14 amino acids. The CDR3 coding sequence is TGTGCCAGCAATGGACTAGGCACCCGCTACGAGCAGTACTTC. Protein: CASNGLGTRYEQYF.

The gene calls are TRBV11-1 and TRBJ2-2; 11 nucleotides line up with TRBD2. V dropped 0 bases and J dropped 3; count of bases not matched to a gene: 6. The CDR3 has 18 residues. The germline gives CDR1 SGHAT, CDR2 FQDESV (reference sequence). The CDR3 DNA sequence: TGTGCCAGCAGCTTAGCCGGGACGGGACTAGCGGACACCGGGGAGCTGTTTTTT. Its protein is CASSLAGTGLADTGELFF. Drawing the rest from reference TRBV11-1 and TRBJ2-2, the complete variable domain is EAEVAQSPRYKITEKSQAVAFWCDPISGHATLYWYRQILGQGPELLVQFQDESVVDDSQLPKDRFSAERLKGVDSTLKIQPAELGDSAMYLCASSLAGTGLADTGELFFGEGSRLTVL.